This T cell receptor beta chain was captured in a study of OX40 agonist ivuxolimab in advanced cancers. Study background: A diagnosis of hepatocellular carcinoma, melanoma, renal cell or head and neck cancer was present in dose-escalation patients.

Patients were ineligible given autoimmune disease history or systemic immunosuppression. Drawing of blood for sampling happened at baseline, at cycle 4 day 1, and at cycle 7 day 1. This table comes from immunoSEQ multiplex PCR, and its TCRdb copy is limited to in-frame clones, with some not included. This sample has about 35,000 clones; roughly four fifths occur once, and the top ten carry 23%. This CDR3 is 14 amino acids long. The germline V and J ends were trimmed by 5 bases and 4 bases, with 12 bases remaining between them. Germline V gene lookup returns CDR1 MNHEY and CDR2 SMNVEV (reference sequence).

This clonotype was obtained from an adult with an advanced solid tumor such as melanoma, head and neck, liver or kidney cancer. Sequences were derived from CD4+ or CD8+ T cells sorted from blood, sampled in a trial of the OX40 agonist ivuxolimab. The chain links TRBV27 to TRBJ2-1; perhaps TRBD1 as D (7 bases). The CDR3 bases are TGTGCCAGCAGTCCCAGGGGGGCATACAATGAGCAGTTCTTC. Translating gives CASSPRGAYNEQFF.